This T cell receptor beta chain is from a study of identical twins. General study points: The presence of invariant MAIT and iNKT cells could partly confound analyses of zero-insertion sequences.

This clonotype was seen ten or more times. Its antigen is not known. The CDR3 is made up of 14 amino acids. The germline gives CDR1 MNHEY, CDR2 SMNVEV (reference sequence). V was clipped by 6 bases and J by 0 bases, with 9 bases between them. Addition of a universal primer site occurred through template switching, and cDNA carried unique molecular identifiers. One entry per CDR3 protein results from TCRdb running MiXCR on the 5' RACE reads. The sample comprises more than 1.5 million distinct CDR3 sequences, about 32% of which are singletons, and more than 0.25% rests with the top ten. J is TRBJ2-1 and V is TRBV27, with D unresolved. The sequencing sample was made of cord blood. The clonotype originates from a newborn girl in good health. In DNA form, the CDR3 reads TGTGCCAGCAGCTTAGCTAGCTCCTACAATGAGCAGTTCTTC. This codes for CASSLASSYNEQFF.